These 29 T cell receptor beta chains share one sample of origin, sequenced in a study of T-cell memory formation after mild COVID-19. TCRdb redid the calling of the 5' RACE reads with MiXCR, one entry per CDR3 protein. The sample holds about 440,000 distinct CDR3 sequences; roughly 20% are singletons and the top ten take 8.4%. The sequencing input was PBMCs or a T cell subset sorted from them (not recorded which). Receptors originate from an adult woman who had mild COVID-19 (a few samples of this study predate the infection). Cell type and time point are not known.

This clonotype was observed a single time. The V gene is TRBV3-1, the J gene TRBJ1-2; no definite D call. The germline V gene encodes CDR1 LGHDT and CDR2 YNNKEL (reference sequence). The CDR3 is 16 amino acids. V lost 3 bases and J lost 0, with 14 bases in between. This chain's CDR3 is CASSHHGRTANYGYTF. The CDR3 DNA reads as TGTGCCAGCAGCCATCACGGGAGGACGGCTAACTATGGCTACACCTTC.

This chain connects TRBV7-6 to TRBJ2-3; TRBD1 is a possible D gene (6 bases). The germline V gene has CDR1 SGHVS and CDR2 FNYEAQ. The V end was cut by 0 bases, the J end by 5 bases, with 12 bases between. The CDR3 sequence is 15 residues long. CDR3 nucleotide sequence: TGTGCCAGCAGCTTAGCGCCAACAGGGAAAGATACGCAGTATTTT. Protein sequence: CASSLAPTGKDTQYF.

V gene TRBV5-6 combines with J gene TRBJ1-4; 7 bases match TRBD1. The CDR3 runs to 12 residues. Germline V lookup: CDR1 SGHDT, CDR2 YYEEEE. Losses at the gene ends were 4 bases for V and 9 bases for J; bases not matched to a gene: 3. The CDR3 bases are TGTGCCAGCAGCATGACAGGGCAAAAACTGTTTTTT. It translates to CASSMTGQKLFF.

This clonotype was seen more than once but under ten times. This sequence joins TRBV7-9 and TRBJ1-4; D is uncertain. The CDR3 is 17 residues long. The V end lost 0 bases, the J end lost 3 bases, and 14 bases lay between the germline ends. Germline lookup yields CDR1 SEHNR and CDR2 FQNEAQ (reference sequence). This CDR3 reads CASSLASREWANEKLFF. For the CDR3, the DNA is TGTGCCAGCAGCTTAGCGAGCAGAGAATGGGCTAATGAAAAACTGTTTTTT.

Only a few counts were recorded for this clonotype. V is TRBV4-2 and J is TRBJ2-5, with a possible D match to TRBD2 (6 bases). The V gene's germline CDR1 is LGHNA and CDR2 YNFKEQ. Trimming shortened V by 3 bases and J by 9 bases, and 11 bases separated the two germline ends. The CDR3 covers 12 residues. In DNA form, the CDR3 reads TGTGCCAGCAGCCAGGCCCCGGGGGCCCAGTACTTC. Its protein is CASSQAPGAQYF.

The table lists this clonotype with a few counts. The CDR3 sequence: CSVEDKTGELFF. The DNA for the CDR3 is TGCAGCGTTGAAGACAAAACCGGGGAGCTGTTTTTT. V and J are TRBV29-1 and TRBJ2-2, with no clear D. V was cut by 0 bases and J by 5 bases, with 4 bases left in between. This CDR3 is 12 amino acids long. CDR1 SQVTM and CDR2 ANQGSEA come from the germline V gene.

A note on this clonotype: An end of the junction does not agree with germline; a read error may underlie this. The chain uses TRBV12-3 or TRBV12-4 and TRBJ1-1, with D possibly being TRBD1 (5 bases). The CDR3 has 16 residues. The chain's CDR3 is CASTLRGKLHDQGAFF. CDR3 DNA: TGTGCCAGCACTTTAAGGGGCAAACTCCACGATCAGGGAGCTTTCTTT.

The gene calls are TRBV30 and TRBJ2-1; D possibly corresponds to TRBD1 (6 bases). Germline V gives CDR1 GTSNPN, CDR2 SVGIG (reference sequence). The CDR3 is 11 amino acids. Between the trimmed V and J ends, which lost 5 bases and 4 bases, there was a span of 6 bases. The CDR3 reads CAWGQYNEQFF. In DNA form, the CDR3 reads TGTGCCTGGGGACAGTACAATGAGCAGTTCTTC.

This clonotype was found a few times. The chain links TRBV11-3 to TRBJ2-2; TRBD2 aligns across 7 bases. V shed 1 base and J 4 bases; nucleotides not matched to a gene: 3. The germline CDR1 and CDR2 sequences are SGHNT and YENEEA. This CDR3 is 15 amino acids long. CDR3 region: CASSLGRERTGELFF. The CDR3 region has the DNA TGTGCCAGCAGCTTAGGGCGGGAGCGCACCGGGGAGCTGTTTTTT.

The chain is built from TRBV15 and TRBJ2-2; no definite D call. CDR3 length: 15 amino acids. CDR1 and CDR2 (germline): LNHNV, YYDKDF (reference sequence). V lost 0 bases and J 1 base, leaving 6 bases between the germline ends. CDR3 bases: TGTGCCACCAGCAGAGAAGCCAGGAACACCGGGGAGCTGTTTTTT. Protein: CATSREARNTGELFF.

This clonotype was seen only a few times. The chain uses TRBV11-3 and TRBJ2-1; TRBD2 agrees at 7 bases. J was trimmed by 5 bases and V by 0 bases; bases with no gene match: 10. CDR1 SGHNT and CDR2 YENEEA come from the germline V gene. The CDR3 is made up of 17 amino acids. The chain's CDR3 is CASSLDFRASGDNEQFF. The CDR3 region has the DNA TGTGCCAGCAGCTTAGATTTTCGGGCTAGCGGCGACAATGAGCAGTTCTTC.

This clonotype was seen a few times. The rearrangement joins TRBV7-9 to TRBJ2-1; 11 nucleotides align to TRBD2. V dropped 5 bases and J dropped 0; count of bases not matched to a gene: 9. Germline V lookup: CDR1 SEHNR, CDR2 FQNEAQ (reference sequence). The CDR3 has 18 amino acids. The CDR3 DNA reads TGTGCCAGCAGCCCATGGACTAGCGGGCTGAGCTCCTACAATGAGCAGTTCTTC. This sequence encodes CASSPWTSGLSSYNEQFF.

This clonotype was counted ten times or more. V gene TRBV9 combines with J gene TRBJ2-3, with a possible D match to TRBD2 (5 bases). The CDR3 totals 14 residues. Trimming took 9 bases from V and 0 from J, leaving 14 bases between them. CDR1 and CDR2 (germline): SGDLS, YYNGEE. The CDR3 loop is CATAGDPSTDTQYF. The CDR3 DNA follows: TGTGCCACCGCGGGCGACCCTAGCACAGATACGCAGTATTTT. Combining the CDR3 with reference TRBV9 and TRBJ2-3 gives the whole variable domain DSGVTQTPKHLITATGQRVTLRCSPRSGDLSVYWYQQSLDQGLQFLIQYYNGEERAKGNILERFSAQQFPDLHSELNLSSLELGDSALYFCATAGDPSTDTQYFGPGTRLTVL.

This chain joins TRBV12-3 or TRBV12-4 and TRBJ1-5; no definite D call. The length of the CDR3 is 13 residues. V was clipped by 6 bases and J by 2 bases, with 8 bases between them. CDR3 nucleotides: TGTGCCAGCAGGAGACCAGGCAATCAGCCCCAGCATTTT. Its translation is CASRRPGNQPQHF.

The CDR3 DNA sequence: TGTGCCAGCCTCCCGGGACAGGGTATGGGCGAGCAGTACTTC. It yields the protein CASLPGQGMGEQYF. The chain combines TRBV2 with TRBJ2-7; 9 nucleotides match TRBD1. The CDR3 extends over 14 amino acids. CDR1 and CDR2 (germline): SNHLY, FYNNEI. V shed 8 bases and J 6 bases; nucleotides not matched to a gene: 11.

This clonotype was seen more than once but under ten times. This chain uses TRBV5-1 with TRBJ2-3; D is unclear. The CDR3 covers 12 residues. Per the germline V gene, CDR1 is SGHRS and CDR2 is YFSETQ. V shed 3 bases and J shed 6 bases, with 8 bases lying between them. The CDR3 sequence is CASSSPMDTQYF. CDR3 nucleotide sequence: TGCGCCAGCAGCTCCCCTATGGATACGCAGTATTTT.

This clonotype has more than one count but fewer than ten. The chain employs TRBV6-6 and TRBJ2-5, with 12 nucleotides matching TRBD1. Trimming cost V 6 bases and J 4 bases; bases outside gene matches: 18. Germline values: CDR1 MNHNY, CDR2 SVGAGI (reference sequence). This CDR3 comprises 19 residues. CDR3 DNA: TGTGCCAGCAGAAGCCGCGACCGGGACAGGGGGCCTTTCGGAGAGACCCAGTACTTC. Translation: CASRSRDRDRGPFGETQYF.

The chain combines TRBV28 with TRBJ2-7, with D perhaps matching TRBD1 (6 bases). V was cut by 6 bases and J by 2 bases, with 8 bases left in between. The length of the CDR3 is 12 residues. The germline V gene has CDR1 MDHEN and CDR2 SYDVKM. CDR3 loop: CASSRTAYEQYF. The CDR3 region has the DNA TGTGCCAGCAGCCGGACAGCCTACGAGCAGTACTTC.

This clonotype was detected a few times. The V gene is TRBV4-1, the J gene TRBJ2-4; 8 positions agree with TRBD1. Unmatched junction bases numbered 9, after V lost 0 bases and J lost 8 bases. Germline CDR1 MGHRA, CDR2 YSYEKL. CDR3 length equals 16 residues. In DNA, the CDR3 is TGCGCCAGCAGCCAAGACGAGGTCAGGGGGCGAGACATTCAGTACTTC. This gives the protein CASSQDEVRGRDIQYF.

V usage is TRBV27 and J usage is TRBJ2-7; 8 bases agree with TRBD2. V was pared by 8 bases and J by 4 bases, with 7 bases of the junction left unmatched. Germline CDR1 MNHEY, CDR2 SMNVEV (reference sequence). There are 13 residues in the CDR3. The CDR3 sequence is CASRDSGVYEQYF. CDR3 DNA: TGTGCCAGCCGTGATAGCGGGGTATACGAGCAGTACTTC.

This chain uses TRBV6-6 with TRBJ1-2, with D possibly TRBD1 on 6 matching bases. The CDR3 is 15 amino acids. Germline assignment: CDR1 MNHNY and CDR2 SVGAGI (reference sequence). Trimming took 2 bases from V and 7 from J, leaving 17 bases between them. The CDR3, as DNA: TGTGCCAGCAGTTACACACAGGACAGTGCTCCTGGCTACACCTTC. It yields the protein CASSYTQDSAPGYTF.

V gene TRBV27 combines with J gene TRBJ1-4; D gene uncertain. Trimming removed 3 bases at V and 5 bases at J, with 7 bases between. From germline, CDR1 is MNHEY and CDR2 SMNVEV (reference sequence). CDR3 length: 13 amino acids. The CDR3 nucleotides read TGTGCCAGCAGTTTTGTGCAGAATGAAAAACTGTTTTTT. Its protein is CASSFVQNEKLFF. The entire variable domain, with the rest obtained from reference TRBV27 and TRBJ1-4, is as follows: EAQVTQNPRYLITVTGKKLTVTCSQNMNHEYMSWYRQDPGLGLRQIYYSMNVEVTDKGDVPEGYKVSRKEKRNFPLILESPSPNQTSLYFCASSFVQNEKLFFGSGTQLSVL.

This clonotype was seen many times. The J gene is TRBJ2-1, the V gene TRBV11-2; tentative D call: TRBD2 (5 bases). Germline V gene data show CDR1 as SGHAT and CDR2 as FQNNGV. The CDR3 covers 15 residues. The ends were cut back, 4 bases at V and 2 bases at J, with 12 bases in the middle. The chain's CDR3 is CASSSVATPYNEQFF. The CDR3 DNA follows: TGTGCCAGCAGCTCAGTAGCGACCCCCTACAATGAGCAGTTCTTC.

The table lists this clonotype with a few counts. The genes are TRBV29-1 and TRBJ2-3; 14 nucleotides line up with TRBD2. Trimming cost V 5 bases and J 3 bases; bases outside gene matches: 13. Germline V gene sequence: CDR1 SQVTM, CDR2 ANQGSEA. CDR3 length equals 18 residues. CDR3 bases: TGCAGCGTTTTGGGACTAGCGGGAGAACTGGCGCGGACAGATACGCAGTATTTT. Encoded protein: CSVLGLAGELARTDTQYF.

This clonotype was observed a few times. The CDR3 sequence is CASSRQDHTEAFF. CDR3 in DNA: TGTGCCAGCAGCCGACAGGACCACACTGAAGCTTTCTTT. The chain recombines TRBV6-2 or TRBV6-3 with TRBJ1-1, with TRBD1 as a possible D gene (6 bases). The CDR3 sequence is 13 residues long. V lost 6 bases and J 3 bases, leaving 11 bases between the germline ends. Germline CDR1 and CDR2: MNHEY and SVGEGT.

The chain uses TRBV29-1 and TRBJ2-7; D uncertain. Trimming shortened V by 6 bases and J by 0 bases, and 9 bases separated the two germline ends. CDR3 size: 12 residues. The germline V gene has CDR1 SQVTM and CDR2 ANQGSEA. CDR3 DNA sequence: TGCAGCGTATGGAGCCCCTCCTACGAGCAGTACTTC. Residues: CSVWSPSYEQYF.

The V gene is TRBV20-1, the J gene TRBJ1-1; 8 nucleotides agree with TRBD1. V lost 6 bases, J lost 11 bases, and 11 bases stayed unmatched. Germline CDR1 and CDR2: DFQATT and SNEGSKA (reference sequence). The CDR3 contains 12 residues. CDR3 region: CSAERRQGRAFF. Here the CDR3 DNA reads TGCAGTGCCGAACGTCGACAGGGGCGGGCTTTCTTT.

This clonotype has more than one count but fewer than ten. CDR3 in amino acids: CASSLSSGAVYEQYF. The CDR3 region has the DNA TGTGCCAGCAGTTTGAGTAGCGGGGCCGTCTACGAGCAGTACTTC. The chain combines TRBV12-3 or TRBV12-4 with TRBJ2-7; 8 bases match TRBD2. The ends lost 3 bases at V and 3 bases at J; junction bases unmatched: 7. The CDR3 consists of 15 residues.

CDR3 in amino acids: CASSLGMGGGGTEAFF. The CDR3 nucleotides are TGTGCCAGCAGCTTAGGTATGGGGGGCGGTGGAACTGAAGCTTTCTTT. The J gene is TRBJ1-1, the V gene TRBV7-9; TRBD1 might be the D (6 bases). Germline V gene data show CDR1 as SEHNR and CDR2 as FQNEAQ (reference sequence). The V and J ends lost 1 base and 5 bases respectively, with 17 bases between them. The CDR3 is made up of 16 amino acids.